A selection of T cell receptor beta chains follows, all from one sample in a study of cytotoxic CD8 clonotypes in ibrutinib-treated CLL. Libraries were prepared by immunoSEQ multiplex PCR; TCRdb keeps only in-frame clonotypes and omits some of them. The data contain some 84,000 clones, 85% to 90% of them singletons. The sample was PBMCs, taken before ibrutinib treatment. These receptors were collected from a human donor with chronic lymphocytic leukemia. CDR3s include the opening cysteine and the closing phenylalanine or tryptophan. The D gene is left open where the match is weak. Part of the rows lack a size; the others show once, few, many or a class for expanded clones.

J | size | V | D | DNA | CDR3
TRBJ2-3 | NA | TRBV4-2 | TRBD2 | TGTGCCAGCAGCCTGAAGACTAGCGGGAGCTCAGATACGCAGTATTTT | CASSLKTSGSSDTQYF
TRBJ2-7 | NA | TRBV7-9 | NA | TGTGCCAGCAGCCTCACCTACGAGCAGTACTTC | CASSLTYEQYF
TRBJ1-2 | NA | TRBV7-8 | TRBD1 | TGTGCCAGCAGACAAACCGGGACAGGGGGCTATGGCTACACCTTC | CASRQTGTGGYGYTF
TRBJ1-2 | few | TRBV6-6 | TRBD1 | TGTGCCAGTACCGGGACAGGAGACTATGGCTACACCTTC | CASTGTGDYGYTF
TRBJ1-5 | NA | TRBV2 | NA | TGTGCCAGCAGTGTACAGGGTCCCAATAGCAATCAGCCCCAGCATTTT | CASSVQGPNSNQPQHF
TRBJ2-3 | NA | TRBV19 | NA | TGTGCCAGTAGTGTGCCACCGGGACACGGCACAGATACGCAGTATTTT | CASSVPPGHGTDTQYF
TRBJ2-7 | once | TRBV5-1 | TRBD2 | TGCGCCAGCAGCTTGTCCCCAGGGCGGGGGTACGAGCAGTACTTC | CASSLSPGRGYEQYF
TRBJ1-3 | once | TRBV7-9 | NA | TGTGCCAGCAGCCCGAGCGGAAACACCATATATTTT | CASSPSGNTIYF
TRBJ1-3 | once | TRBV19 | NA | TGTGCCAGTAGCCCACCAGGTTCTGGAAACACCATATATTTT | CASSPPGSGNTIYF
TRBJ2-2 | NA | TRBV2 | TRBD1 | TGTGCCAGCAGTGGACAGGGGCCCACCGGGGAGCTGTTTTTT | CASSGQGPTGELFF
TRBJ2-2 | NA | TRBV5-1 | TRBD2 | TGCGCCAGCAGCCTCCTAGCGGGAGGGGACACCGGGGAGCTGTTTTTT | CASSLLAGGDTGELFF
TRBJ2-7 | NA | TRBV7-6 | NA | TGTGCCAGCAGCTTAGGGCTGGGTTGGACCTACGAGCAGTACTTC | CASSLGLGWTYEQYF
TRBJ1-2 | NA | TRBV6-6 | TRBD1 | TGTGCCAGCAGTTATCGACAGGGTTCTGGCTACACCTTC | CASSYRQGSGYTF
TRBJ2-7 | NA | TRBV4-2 | NA | TGTGCCAGCAGCCAAGAAACGCCGGGAGATAACGAGCAGTACTTC | CASSQETPGDNEQYF
TRBJ1-3 | once | TRBV5-6 | NA | TGTGCCAGCAGCTTGGTGGATGCCTCTGGAAACACCATATATTTT | CASSLVDASGNTIYF
TRBJ2-2 | NA | TRBV19 | TRBD2 | TGTGCCAGTAGTATAGGGGCTAGCGGGAGGACCGGGGAGCTGTTTTTT | CASSIGASGRTGELFF
TRBJ2-1 | NA | TRBV7-6 | TRBD2 | TGTGCCAGCAGCTTAAGTATCGCTAGCGGGAGCTGGAATGAGCAGTTCTTC | CASSLSIASGSWNEQFF
TRBJ1-1 | NA | TRBV27 | NA | TGTGCCAGCAGTTTAAGGGTAGGAGGGTATGAAGCTTTCTTT | CASSLRVGGYEAFF
TRBJ2-1 | NA | TRBV25-1 | TRBD2 | TGTGCCAGCAGTGAGTATTCGTGGGAGGGGAGTCGCGATGAGCAGTTCTTC | CASSEYSWEGSRDEQFF
TRBJ1-1 | NA | TRBV11-3 | NA | TGTGCCAGCAGCTTTATAAACACTGAAGCTTTCTTT | CASSFINTEAFF
TRBJ2-7 | NA | TRBV5-1 | NA | TGCGCCAGCAGCTTGAAAATCACGCGCCTCTCCTACGAGCAGTACTTC | CASSLKITRLSYEQYF
TRBJ2-1 | once | TRBV13 | TRBD2 | TGTGCCAGCAGCTTAAACCTAGCGGGAGCTGAGCAGTTCTTC | CASSLNLAGAEQFF
TRBJ2-1 | NA | TRBV7-9 | NA | TGTGCCAGCCTCGCGGGGAGCAGCTCCTACAATGAGCAGTTCTTC | CASLAGSSSYNEQFF
TRBJ1-3 | NA | TRBV11-1 | NA | TGTGCCAGCAGCTTAGCTGGGTCTGGAAACACCATATATTTT | CASSLAGSGNTIYF
TRBJ1-4 | few | TRBV7-8 | TRBD1 | TGTGCCAGCAGCTTAGGACAGGGCATTGAAAAACTGTTTTTT | CASSLGQGIEKLFF
TRBJ1-1 | once | TRBV9 | TRBD1 | TGTGCCAGCAGCGCCGGACAGGGGGGGACTGAAGCTTTCTTT | CASSAGQGGTEAFF
TRBJ2-1 | NA | TRBV25-1 | TRBD2 | TGTGCCAGCAGTGAATTCTCCGGCTCAGGGACTAGCAATGAGCAGTTCTTC | CASSEFSGSGTSNEQFF
TRBJ2-2 | NA | TRBV6-1 | NA | TGTGCCAGCACGGGGGCCGGCACCGGGGAGCTGTTTTTT | CASTGAGTGELFF
TRBJ2-1 | NA | TRBV7-9 | NA | TGTGCCAGCAGCTTACTGAGCGGAAGAGGAGGTGAGCAGTTCTTC | CASSLLSGRGGEQFF
TRBJ1-2 | NA | TRBV4-2 | NA | TGTGCCAGCAGCCGCCACGACCTAGGGGGCTACACCTTC | CASSRHDLGGYTF
TRBJ2-1 | few | TRBV5-4 | NA | TGTGCCAGCAGCGGGAGAGGAACTCACAATGAGCAGTTCTTC | CASSGRGTHNEQFF
TRBJ1-2 | NA | TRBV30 | TRBD1 | TGTGCCTGGAGTCCTGGTTTAGGACAGGCGGTCGCCTATGGCTACACCTTC | CAWSPGLGQAVAYGYTF
TRBJ2-1 | NA | TRBV28 | NA | TGTGCCAGCAGGGAGACAGGAAGCTCCTACAATGAGCAGTTCTTC | CASRETGSSYNEQFF
TRBJ2-3 | few | TRBV18 | NA | TGTGCCAGCTCACAGGATACCAGGGTCAAAGATACGCAGTATTTT | CASSQDTRVKDTQYF
TRBJ1-6 | NA | TRBV7-3 | NA | TGTGCCAGCAGCTTTGGAACACCGGTCGGGTCACCCCTCCACTTT | CASSFGTPVGSPLHF
TRBJ1-1 | NA | TRBV6-1 | NA | TGTGCCAGCAGTGATTGGCTAAAAGACACTGAAGCTTTCTTT | CASSDWLKDTEAFF
TRBJ2-1 | once | TRBV9 | TRBD2 | TGTGCCAGCGGGGCCACTTTATTGACACCTGGGCGGAGCGGGAGCTCCTACAATGAGCAGTTCTTC | CASGATLLTPGRSGSSYNEQFF
TRBJ2-3 | NA | TRBV5-6 | TRBD2 | TGTGCCAGCAGTTTCGGGGGGAGCACAGATACGCAGTATTTT | CASSFGGSTDTQYF
TRBJ2-2 | NA | TRBV4-2 | TRBD2 | TGTGCCAGCAGCCTTCTAGCGGGAGTGACTAACACCGGGGAGCTGTTTTTT | CASSLLAGVTNTGELFF
TRBJ1-1 | many | TRBV5-1 | NA | TGCGCCAGCCGACCCCAGACGAACACTGAAGCTTTCTTT | CASRPQTNTEAFF
TRBJ2-7 | NA | TRBV10-3 | TRBD1 | TGTGCCATCAGCGGACAGGTACTCTACGAGCAGTACTTC | CAISGQVLYEQYF
TRBJ2-3 | NA | TRBV29-1 | TRBD1 | TGCAGCGCTAAGGACAGGGGATTGGATACGCAGTATTTT | CSAKDRGLDTQYF
TRBJ1-2 | NA | TRBV28 | TRBD1 | TGTGCCAGCACCACACCCTTCCGGACAGGGACCTATGGCTACACCTTC | CASTTPFRTGTYGYTF
TRBJ1-1 | NA | TRBV19 | NA | TGTGCCAGTAGGGCTGAGATACGGAACACTGAAGCTTTCTTT | CASRAEIRNTEAFF
TRBJ2-1 | NA | TRBV28 | NA | TGTGCCAGCACGGGCTTCAATGAGCAGTTCTTC | CASTGFNEQFF
TRBJ1-2 | NA | TRBV4-3 | NA | TGCGCCAGCAGCTCTAGTCGGGGCCCGAGTGGCTACACCTTC | CASSSSRGPSGYTF
TRBJ2-3 | NA | TRBV7-9 | NA | TGTGCCAGCAGCTTAAGCACTAGCACAGATACGCAGTATTTT | CASSLSTSTDTQYF
TRBJ2-7 | NA | TRBV19 | NA | TGTGCCAGTCAAGAGCGGAAGGGGGTCGGGGAGCAGTACTTC | CASQERKGVGEQYF
TRBJ1-3 | NA | TRBV12-5 | TRBD1 | TGTGCTAGTGGCCCGGGACAGGGGATCTCTGGAAACACCATATATTTT | CASGPGQGISGNTIYF
TRBJ2-2 | NA | TRBV4-2 | TRBD2 | TGTGCCAGCAGCCGAGGGACTAGCGGGAGAGCTAGCACCGGGGAGCTGTTTTTT | CASSRGTSGRASTGELFF